This TCR beta chain was recorded in a study of T cells in Graves' hyperthyroidism and ophthalmopathy (dated by TCRdb to the late 2010s). About the full investigation: Peripheral blood samples were taken at initial diagnosis, before any treatment was given. To identify TCR V-J signatures that set the groups apart, the researchers used a discovery cohort of 100 or so patients, made up of under 45 with Graves' ophthalmopathy and some 60 with stable Graves' hyperthyroidism. An independent validation cohort of under 20 hyperthyroidism patients and 17 patients who later progressed to ophthalmopathy tested prospective prediction of ophthalmopathy. The approximately 98 discovery patients were randomly divided into training and test sets at a 7:3 ratio. In addition, the study compared T-cell repertoires in thyroid tissue and in blood from six Graves' hyperthyroidism patients. After blood sampling, hyperthyroidism patients were treated with methimazole at a starting dose of 30 mg daily, and ophthalmopathy patients were treated with high-dose intravenous methylprednisolone. TCR Vbeta CDR3 sequencing of 135 peripheral blood samples (over 40 ophthalmopathy, 75 hyperthyroidism and approximately 17 progressor patients) is reported in the paper.

The TCR beta CDR3 regions were amplified from RNA transcripts. A first-round RT-PCR of the TCR CDR3 used the HTBI primer set with the Qiagen OneStep RT-PCR kit. Libraries were constructed in a second round of multiplex PCR, after which size selection and purification were carried out. Paired-end sequencing of the libraries was performed with 100 bp reads on an Illumina HiSeq2000. In the source study's methods: SOAPnuke was used to process the raw data, with reads discarded if the reads contained adapters or uncalled bases, had a mean Phred below 15, or lacked an exact constant-primer or identifier match. High-quality paired reads were merged using COPE v1.2.5, and each unique nucleotide sequence was defined as a clonotype. MiTCR v1.1 was used to align the clonotypes against IMGT TRBV, TRBD and TRBJ reference segments. The analysis included only V-J combinations with a frequency above 0.0001, which together covered 98% to 99.2% of the repertoires. A TCS score was defined as the ratio between F50 (clonal expansion) and ExV (chaos), using BLOSUM62-based TCRdist between CDR3 peptides within each V-J. Welch's t-statistics and random forest reduced fewer than 600 V-J features to about 13, which were used in a naive Bayes classifier (R e1071). In TCRdb, the public reads were trimmed at Q25 with fastp and aligned with MiXCR, with productive beta chains retained. Each CDR3 protein appears once, grouped with its most common genes and DNA. The V and J calls shown here were made by TCRdb, not taken from the authors' results. For this sample the table gives hundreds of thousands of distinct CDR3 sequences, of which roughly 16% were detected only once. In total, the top ten clones hold 3.8% of the sample.

Graves' hyperthyroidism was defined as stable when no progression to ophthalmopathy occurred over 18 months of follow-up. The hyperthyroidism patients were between 18 and 65 years old and newly diagnosed, with a disease duration of less than 2 months. Exclusion was applied to patients with uncontrolled infections, other autoimmune diseases, pregnancy or lactation. Diagnoses relied on clinical symptoms, serum thyroxine and TRAb, thyroid ultrasound and orbital computed tomography. PBMCs were separated from 7.5 to 10 ml of fresh peripheral blood using Ficoll-Paque density gradient centrifugation. Total RNA was extracted with Trizol reagent, and quality was checked on an Agilent 2100 Bioanalyzer. Comment on this clonotype: Its antigen is still unknown. No base quality values were provided; no much bigger clone lies one nucleotide off.

Deletion took 5 bases off V and 4 bases off J, with a span of 17 bases between the germline ends. The CDR3 spans 15 residues, from the cysteine through the phenylalanine. Of the read, only the CDR3 DNA is kept; its 45 bases are in frame from base 1. From a lookup of the germline V gene, CDR1 and CDR2 are SGHTA and FQGNSA. Overall results and qualifications from the work: Sample size was not statistically predetermined, and investigators were not blinded to group allocation. Most expanded thyroid clonotypes (frequency above 0.001) were also found in blood, which suggests that blood repertoires may mirror thyroid immune responses. Ophthalmopathy was separated from stable hyperthyroidism by a 13 V-J signature model, with approximately 85% sensitivity and about 81% specificity obtained in cross-validation and 80%/75% obtained in testing. In validation, the model predicted progression to ophthalmopathy with about 71% sensitivity and 72.22% specificity, a median of approximately 6.5 months before onset.

The chain employs TRBV7-2 and TRBJ2-5; a tentative D match to TRBD2 spans 5 bases. This TCR derives from a woman aged 25 to 39 with Graves' hyperthyroidism. Sequencing was performed on blood. CDR3 sequence: CASSRSGISGETQYF. DNA sequence: TGTGCCAGCAGCAGATCCGGGATAAGTGGAGAGACCCAGTACTTC.